The 32 T cell receptor beta chains reported below all come from one sample, sequenced in a study of cytomegalovirus exposure and HLA in healthy donors. The study ran its PCR with 60 Vbeta and 13 Jbeta primers. Some clones are missing from TCRdb's copy, which holds only in-frame ones; the method was immunoSEQ multiplex PCR. This table has around 140,000 clones, just under 90% appearing once. Sequenced input: PBMCs. The receptor source for this set is a woman in her thirties in good health and CMV-seronegative.

The chain couples TRBV30 to TRBJ2-3, with D maybe TRBD1 (8 bases). Germline loops: CDR1 GTSNPN, CDR2 SVGIG (reference sequence). This CDR3 has 13 residues. The ends were cut back, 0 bases at V and 9 bases at J, with 13 bases in the middle. CDR3 nucleotide sequence: TGTGCCTGGAGTGTACAGGGGGGGCACACGCAGTATTTT. Its protein product is CAWSVQGGHTQYF.

The chain combines TRBV6-6 with TRBJ2-2; 10 positions match TRBD1. Germline CDR1 reads MNHNY; CDR2 reads SVGAGI (reference sequence). CDR3 size: 16 residues. Trimming at V came to 6 bases and at J to 3 bases, leaving 7 bases not matched to a gene. The CDR3 DNA sequence: TGTGCCAGCAGACTGTGGACAGGGGGGTACACCGGGGAGCTGTTTTTT. Protein sequence: CASRLWTGGYTGELFF.

This clone was counted only a few times. The rearrangement uses TRBV28 and TRBJ1-5, with 10 bases identical to TRBD1. V lost 5 bases, J lost 6 bases, and 4 bases stayed unmatched. The CDR3 runs to 14 residues. Germline CDR1 MDHEN, CDR2 SYDVKM. The CDR3 sequence: CASSPRQGAQPQHF. The CDR3 DNA is TGTGCCAGCAGTCCGAGACAGGGGGCTCAGCCCCAGCATTTT.

This sequence joins TRBV4-2 and TRBJ2-5; 9 nucleotides line up with TRBD2. In germline, CDR1 is LGHNA, CDR2 YNFKEQ. Losses at the gene ends were 0 bases for V and 5 bases for J; bases not matched to a gene: 7. This CDR3 is built from 16 residues. The CDR3 coding sequence is TGTGCCAGCAGCCAAGAGGTTGGCGGGGGGGCGGAGACCCAGTACTTC. As protein: CASSQEVGGGAETQYF.

This chain uses TRBV7-9 with TRBJ2-3, with 7 nucleotides matching TRBD1. The CDR3 extends over 16 amino acids. Germline-derived CDR1 and CDR2 are SEHNR and FQNEAQ (reference sequence). J lost 4 bases, V lost 1 base, and 8 bases had no gene match. In DNA, the CDR3 is TGTGCCAGCAGCTTAGAAAGCACAGGGGCACCAGATACGCAGTATTTT. It is translated as CASSLESTGAPDTQYF.

V and J are TRBV21-1 and TRBJ2-5; TRBD2 is taken as the D call from the table, unchecked against the DNA. TRBV21-1 is deemed a pseudogene. This CDR3 comprises 15 residues. The CDR3 nucleotides read TGTGCCAGCAGCAACGTACGGGGGTGTATGGAGACCCAGTACTTC. Protein product: CASSNVRGCMETQYF.

On this clone: A read error may account for a junction end that differs from germline. The chain joins TRBV7-8 to TRBJ1-2, with D possibly matching TRBD1 (5 bases). Looked up from germline, CDR1 is SGHVS and CDR2 is FQNEAQ. The CDR3 contains 13 residues. Here the CDR3 reads CASSLGGGTGIAF. The CDR3, as DNA: TGTGCCAGCAGCTTAGGGGGGGGAACAGGAATCGCCTTC.

CDR3 nucleotide sequence: TGTGCCAGTAGTGTGACTAGCGGGGGGTTCGATGAGCAGTTCTTC. This codes for CASSVTSGGFDEQFF. V and J are TRBV19 and TRBJ2-1, with 13 nucleotides matching TRBD2. The CDR3 is 15 amino acids. The V and J ends lost 5 bases and 8 bases, in that order; junction bases with no gene match: 6. Per the germline V gene, CDR1 is LNHDA and CDR2 is SQIVND (reference sequence). Variable domain in full (rest from reference TRBV19 and TRBJ2-1): DGGITQSPKYLFRKEGQNVTLSCEQNLNHDAMYWYRQDPGQGLRLIYYSQIVNDFQKGDIAEGYSVSREKKESFPLTVTSAQKNPTAFYLCASSVTSGGFDEQFFGPGTRLTVL.

V gene TRBV15 combines with J gene TRBJ1-2; D ambiguous. CDR3 length: 13 residues. The germline V gene has CDR1 LNHNV and CDR2 YYDKDF (reference sequence). V was trimmed by 0 bases and J by 2 bases, leaving 4 bases between them. As DNA, the CDR3 is TGTGCCACCAGCAGAGATCGGAACTATGGCTACACCTTC. Its translation is CATSRDRNYGYTF.

The V call is TRBV28, the J call TRBJ2-7; TRBD1 agrees at 9 bases. Germline V gives CDR1 MDHEN, CDR2 SYDVKM. V lost 4 bases, J lost 7 bases, and 8 bases stayed unmatched. The CDR3 length is 14 residues. The CDR3 spells CASSSQGAFEEQYF. Written as DNA, the CDR3 is TGTGCCAGCAGTTCACAGGGGGCCTTTGAGGAGCAGTACTTC. Full variable domain (missing parts from reference TRBV28 and TRBJ2-7): DVKVTQSSRYLVKRTGEKVFLECVQDMDHENMFWYRQDPGLGLRLIYFSYDVKMKEKGDIPEGYSVSREKKERFSLILESASTNQTSMYLCASSSQGAFEEQYFGPGTRLTVT.

The chain has TRBV5-4 and TRBJ1-4; D is unclear. The length of the CDR3 is 13 residues. The V end was cut by 4 bases, the J end by 4 bases, with 8 bases between. Germline CDR1 and CDR2: SGHNT and YYREEE (reference sequence). The DNA for the CDR3 is TGTGCCAGCAGCCCATCGGGTAATGAAAAACTGTTTTTT. It codes for CASSPSGNEKLFF.

V and J are TRBV28 and TRBJ1-2; 7 bases align to TRBD1. The CDR3 consists of 15 residues. V lost 7 bases and J lost 4; bases outside the gene matches: 12. Germline CDR1 and CDR2: MDHEN and SYDVKM. This chain's CDR3 is CASNTLEGAGYGYTF. The CDR3 region has the DNA TGTGCCAGCAATACTCTGGAGGGGGCGGGCTATGGCTACACCTTC.

In DNA, the CDR3 is TGTGCCAGCAGCTCGACCGGGCCCGGGGGCTCCTACGAGCAGTACTTC. It encodes CASSSTGPGGSYEQYF. The chain couples TRBV7-2 to TRBJ2-7, with TRBD2 as a possible D gene (6 bases). Trimming took 4 bases from V and 0 from J, leaving 16 bases between them. The CDR3 sequence is 16 residues long. Germline lookup yields CDR1 SGHTA and CDR2 FQGNSA.

The chain joins TRBV9 to TRBJ2-7, with a tentative D call TRBD1 (5 bases). Trimming removed 0 bases at V and 6 bases at J, with 10 bases between. The V gene's germline CDR1 is SGDLS and CDR2 YYNGEE. This CDR3 comprises 13 residues. The CDR3 DNA is TGTGCCAGCAGCGTAGGCCCAGGGTTCGAGCAGTACTTC. Translation: CASSVGPGFEQYF.

The rearrangement links TRBV7-9 to TRBJ2-7; D uncertain. The germline CDR1 and CDR2 sequences are SEHNR and FQNEAQ (reference sequence). Trimming took off 3 bases at V and 2 bases at J, with 8 bases between the two ends. This CDR3 region has 13 residues. The CDR3 protein is CASSLGMTYEQYF. The CDR3 nucleotides read TGTGCCAGCAGCTTGGGCATGACCTACGAGCAGTACTTC.

The chain links TRBV5-1 to TRBJ2-1, with 13 bases aligning to TRBD2. Germline loops: CDR1 SGHRS, CDR2 YFSETQ. V dropped 3 bases and J dropped 7; count of bases not matched to a gene: 7. This CDR3 is built from 16 residues. CDR3 DNA sequence: TGCGCCAGCAGCTACAGGACTAGCGGGAGAGAGAATGAGCAGTTCTTC. Its translation: CASSYRTSGRENEQFF.

The V and J genes are TRBV5-6 and TRBJ2-1; possible D gene TRBD2, 5 bases. Trimming stripped 3 bases from V and 1 base from J, with 17 bases between. The CDR3 extends over 17 amino acids. Germline lookup yields CDR1 SGHDT and CDR2 YYEEEE. Written as DNA, the CDR3 is TGTGCCAGCAGCTCTGTGTTAGACGGGGAATCCTACAATGAGCAGTTCTTC. This gives the protein CASSSVLDGESYNEQFF.

This rearrangement joins TRBV19 to TRBJ2-1, with 7 bases matching TRBD2. This CDR3 has 16 amino acids. The V and J ends lost 2 bases and 3 bases, in that order; junction bases with no gene match: 7. CDR1 and CDR2 from the germline V gene are LNHDA and SQIVND (reference sequence). CDR3 nucleotide sequence: TGTGCCAGTAGTATAACTGCAAGGGACTACTACAATGAGCAGTTCTTC. It yields the protein CASSITARDYYNEQFF.

There are a few counts of this clone. The V and J genes are TRBV7-9 and TRBJ1-5, with D possibly TRBD1 on 6 matching bases. Per germline, CDR1 SEHNR and CDR2 FQNEAQ (reference sequence). The CDR3 covers 15 residues. Between the trimmed V and J ends, which lost 1 base and 4 bases, there was a span of 11 bases. In DNA, the CDR3 is TGTGCCAGCAGCTTAGTTGGGGGCCCTAATCAGCCCCAGCATTTT. It codes for CASSLVGGPNQPQHF.

This chain uses TRBV14 with TRBJ2-7; 9 nucleotides align to TRBD1. Germline V gene data show CDR1 as SGHDN and CDR2 as FVKESK. There are 16 residues in the CDR3. The V segment lost 2 bases and the J segment 6 bases; nucleotides outside the gene matches: 11. The CDR3 DNA sequence: TGTGCCAGCAGCCAAATCACCGGGACAGGGTCTCTCGAGCAGTACTTC. This gives the protein CASSQITGTGSLEQYF.

This chain connects TRBV7-6 to TRBJ2-7; tentative D call: TRBD1 (5 bases). This CDR3 has 13 amino acids. CDR1 and CDR2 (germline): SGHVS, FNYEAQ. Trimming removed 2 bases from V and 5 bases from J, with 10 bases in between. The DNA of the CDR3 is TGTGCCAGCAGCTTATGGCAGGGTGACGAGCAGTACTTC. Its translation: CASSLWQGDEQYF.

This chain connects TRBV11-2 to TRBJ2-7, with D possibly matching TRBD2 (7 bases). The CDR3 has 14 residues. Per germline, CDR1 SGHAT and CDR2 FQNNGV. V lost 3 bases to trimming and J lost 4 bases, with 13 bases between them. As DNA, the CDR3 is TGTGCCAGCAGCTTCGAGGGGGGGTTATACGAGCAGTACTTC. This translates into CASSFEGGLYEQYF. The whole variable domain, remainder taken from reference TRBV11-2 and TRBJ2-7, is EAGVAQSPRYKIIEKRQSVAFWCNPISGHATLYWYQQILGQGPKLLIQFQNNGVVDDSQLPKDRFSAERLKGVDSTLKIQPAKLEDSAVYLCASSFEGGLYEQYFGPGTRLTVT.

J is TRBJ1-1 and V is TRBV30; no clear D gene. Germline CDR1 GTSNPN, CDR2 SVGIG (reference sequence). The V and J ends lost 1 base and 1 base respectively, with 7 bases between them. This CDR3 has 13 residues. CDR3 loop: CAWSGIANTEAFF. The CDR3 nucleotides read TGTGCCTGGAGTGGGATAGCGAACACTGAAGCTTTCTTT.

The chain links TRBV7-3 to TRBJ2-5, with a tentative D call TRBD1 (5 bases). Trimming shortened V by 4 bases and J by 0 bases, and 18 bases separated the two germline ends. CDR1 is SGHTA, CDR2 FQGTGA, per germline. The CDR3 is 17 residues long. CDR3 protein: CASSSNERQKYQETQYF. CDR3 nucleotide sequence: TGTGCCAGCAGCTCCAACGAACGACAGAAATACCAAGAGACCCAGTACTTC.

The CDR3: CASSFTGTAQADQGYTF. CDR3 sequence (DNA): TGCGCCAGCAGCTTCACCGGGACAGCCCAAGCCGATCAGGGCTACACCTTC. This chain joins TRBV5-1 and TRBJ1-2; 7 bases agree with TRBD1. The CDR3 is 17 residues long. Germline V gene sequence: CDR1 SGHRS, CDR2 YFSETQ. After removal of 2 bases from V and 8 bases from J, the junction contained 18 bases not matched to a gene.

This clone was seen once. The J gene is TRBJ2-1, the V gene TRBV29-1, with TRBD2 matching over 9 bases. J lost 7 bases, V lost 2 bases, and 9 bases had no gene match. CDR3 length: 15 residues. Per germline, CDR1 SQVTM and CDR2 ANQGSEA. In DNA form, the CDR3 reads TGCAGCGTTGAATCTGCAGCGGGAGGAATAAATGAGCAGTTCTTC. It yields the protein CSVESAAGGINEQFF.

This clone has a single count. V is TRBV7-2 and J is TRBJ2-5; a possible D gene is TRBD1 (6 bases). The CDR3 totals 13 residues. V was shortened by 3 bases and J by 5 bases, with 10 bases between the two germline ends. Germline CDR1 reads SGHTA; CDR2 reads FQGNSA. The CDR3 reads CASSFRGPETQYF. The DNA for the CDR3 is TGTGCCAGCAGCTTCAGGGGTCCGGAGACCCAGTACTTC.

This clone was found once. The chain employs TRBV4-2 and TRBJ1-6; the match to TRBD1 covers 10 bases. Looked up from germline, CDR1 is LGHNA and CDR2 is YNFKEQ. Trimming cost V 0 bases and J 2 bases; bases outside gene matches: 4. CDR3 size: 18 residues. The CDR3 reads CASSQDRQGAAYNSPLHF. The CDR3 nucleotides read TGTGCCAGCAGCCAAGATCGACAGGGGGCCGCCTATAATTCACCCCTCCACTTT.

The V gene is TRBV14, the J gene TRBJ2-1, with 9 nucleotides matching TRBD2. Per the germline V gene, CDR1 is SGHDN and CDR2 is FVKESK. CDR3 length: 17 amino acids. V gave up 2 bases and J gave up 7 bases; unmatched junction bases: 12. CDR3: CASSQRILAGRENEQFF. The CDR3 DNA follows: TGTGCCAGCAGCCAACGTATTCTAGCGGGGAGGGAGAATGAGCAGTTCTTC.

The rearrangement uses TRBV10-2 and TRBJ1-2; 7 nucleotides align to TRBD1. The CDR3 is made up of 12 amino acids. Germline CDR1 and CDR2: WSHSY and SAAADI. J gave up 2 bases and V 10 bases, and 4 bases lay outside the gene matches. CDR3 sequence: CATMTGNYGYTF. CDR3 DNA sequence: TGCGCCACCATGACAGGGAACTATGGCTACACCTTC.

The chain employs TRBV30 and TRBJ2-4; TRBD2 matches at 7 bases. There are 17 residues in the CDR3. Trimming at V came to 2 bases and at J to 0 bases, leaving 10 bases not matched to a gene. Looked up from germline, CDR1 is GTSNPN and CDR2 is SVGIG (reference sequence). The CDR3: CAWSRGSGILAKNIQYF. The DNA of the CDR3 is TGTGCCTGGAGTAGGGGCAGCGGGATACTAGCCAAAAACATTCAGTACTTC.

This clone came up once. V gene TRBV9 combines with J gene TRBJ1-2; 7 bases line up with TRBD1. The junction had 9 bases not matched to a gene; V was cut back by 0 bases and J by 7 bases. Per germline, CDR1 SGDLS and CDR2 YYNGEE. This CDR3 comprises 15 residues. CDR3 sequence (DNA): TGTGCCAGCAGCGTAGGTCAGGGGGGCCTTAGTGGCTACACCTTC. It specifies CASSVGQGGLSGYTF. Complete variable domain (other parts from reference TRBV9 and TRBJ1-2): DSGVTQTPKHLITATGQRVTLRCSPRSGDLSVYWYQQSLDQGLQFLIQYYNGEERAKGNILERFSAQQFPDLHSELNLSSLELGDSALYFCASSVGQGGLSGYTFGSGTRLTVV.